This T cell receptor beta chain was sequenced for a study of graft-versus-host responses after intestinal transplantation. Looking at the study overall: Isolated intestinal, liver-intestinal, or multivisceral transplants were what recipients had. Recipients were all induced with anti-thymocyte globulin, then given tacrolimus and steroids for around 3 years.

Looked up from germline, CDR1 is MNHEY and CDR2 is SVGAGI. CDR3 length: 13 amino acids. Trimming took 5 bases from V and 5 from J; bases not matched to a gene: 2. For this clone: The antigen is unknown.

Findings and caveats of the study: Early post-transplant HvG declines were associated with peak circulating GvH clone levels. Individuals carrying graft-donor T cell macrochimerism showed high graft-versus-host to host-versus-graft clonal ratios in allografts.

Profiled with immunoSEQ multiplex PCR; TCRdb holds only in-frame clones, not every one. The profile shows 84,000 or so clones, roughly 80% of them singletons. The J gene is TRBJ1-2, the V gene TRBV6-5; 10 bases agree with TRBD1. This receptor was obtained from a human donor who received an intestinal transplant. This specimen was unstimulated CD4+ T cells sorted from spleen or lymph node cells, taken before intestinal transplant. CDR3 in DNA: TGTGCCAGCAGTGACAGGGGGCGATATGGCTACACCTTC. This sequence encodes CASSDRGRYGYTF.